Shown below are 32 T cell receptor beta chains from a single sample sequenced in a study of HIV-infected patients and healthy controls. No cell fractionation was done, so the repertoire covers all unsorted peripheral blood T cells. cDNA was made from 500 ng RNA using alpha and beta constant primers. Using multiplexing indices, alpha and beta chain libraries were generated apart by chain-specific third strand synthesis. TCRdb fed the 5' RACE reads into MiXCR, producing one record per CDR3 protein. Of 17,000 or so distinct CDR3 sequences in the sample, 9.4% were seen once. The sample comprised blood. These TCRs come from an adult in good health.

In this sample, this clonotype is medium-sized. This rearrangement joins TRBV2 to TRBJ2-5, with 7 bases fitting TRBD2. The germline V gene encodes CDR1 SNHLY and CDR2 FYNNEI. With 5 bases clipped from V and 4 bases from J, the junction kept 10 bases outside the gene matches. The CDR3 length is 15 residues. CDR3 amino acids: CASSPMSGTGETQYF. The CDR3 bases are TGTGCCAGCAGTCCGATGAGCGGGACTGGAGAGACCCAGTACTTC.

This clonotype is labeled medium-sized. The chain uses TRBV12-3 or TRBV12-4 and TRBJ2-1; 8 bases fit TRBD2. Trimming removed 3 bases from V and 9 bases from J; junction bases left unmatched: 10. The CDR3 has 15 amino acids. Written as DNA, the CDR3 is TGTGCCAGCAGTTTTAGCGGGGCAAGAGGGTTTGAGCAGTTCTTC. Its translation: CASSFSGARGFEQFF.

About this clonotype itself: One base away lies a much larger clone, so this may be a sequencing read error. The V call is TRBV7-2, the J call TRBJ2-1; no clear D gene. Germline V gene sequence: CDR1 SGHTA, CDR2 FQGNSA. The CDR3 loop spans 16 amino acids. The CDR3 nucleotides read TGTGTCAGCAGCTTGGGTATTCGAATTGTCTACAATGAGCAGTTCTTC. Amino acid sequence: CVSSLGIRIVYNEQFF.

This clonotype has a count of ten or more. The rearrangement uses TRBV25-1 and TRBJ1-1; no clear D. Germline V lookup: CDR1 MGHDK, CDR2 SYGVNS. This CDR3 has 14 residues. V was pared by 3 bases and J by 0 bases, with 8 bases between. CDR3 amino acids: CASSETRMNTEAFF. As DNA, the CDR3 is TGTGCCAGCAGTGAGACACGCATGAACACTGAAGCTTTCTTT.

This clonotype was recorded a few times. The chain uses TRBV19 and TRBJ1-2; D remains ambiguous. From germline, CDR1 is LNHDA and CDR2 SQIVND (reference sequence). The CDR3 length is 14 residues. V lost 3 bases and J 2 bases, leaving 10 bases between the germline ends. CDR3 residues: CASSITTDNYGYTF. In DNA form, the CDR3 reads TGTGCCAGTAGTATTACAACAGACAACTATGGCTACACCTTC.

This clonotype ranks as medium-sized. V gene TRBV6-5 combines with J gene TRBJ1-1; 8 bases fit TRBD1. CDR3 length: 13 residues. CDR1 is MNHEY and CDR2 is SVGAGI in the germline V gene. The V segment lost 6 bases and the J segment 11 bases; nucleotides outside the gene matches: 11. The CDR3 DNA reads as TGTGCCAGCAGGCGGGACAGACAGGGGTTGGCTTTCTTT. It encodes CASRRDRQGLAFF.

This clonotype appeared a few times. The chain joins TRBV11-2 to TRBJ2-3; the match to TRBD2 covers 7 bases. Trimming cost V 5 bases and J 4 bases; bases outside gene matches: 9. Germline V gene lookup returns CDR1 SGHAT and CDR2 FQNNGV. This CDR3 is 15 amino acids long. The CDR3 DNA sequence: TGTGCCAGCAGCCTCGGCGGGGGTGGAGCAGATACGCAGTATTTT. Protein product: CASSLGGGGADTQYF.

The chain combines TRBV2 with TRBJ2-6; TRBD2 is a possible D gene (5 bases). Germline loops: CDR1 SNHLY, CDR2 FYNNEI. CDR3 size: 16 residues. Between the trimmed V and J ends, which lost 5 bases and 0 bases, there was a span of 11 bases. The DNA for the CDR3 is TGTGCCAGCAGTCCTGGACGGGGCTCTGGGGCCAACGTCCTGACTTTC. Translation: CASSPGRGSGANVLTF.

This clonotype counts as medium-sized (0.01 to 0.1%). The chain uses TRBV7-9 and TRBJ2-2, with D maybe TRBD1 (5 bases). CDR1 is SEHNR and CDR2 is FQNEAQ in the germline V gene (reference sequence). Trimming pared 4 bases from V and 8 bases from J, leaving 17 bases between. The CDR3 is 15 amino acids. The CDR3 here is CASSSQGSVMGELFF. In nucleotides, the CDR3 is TGTGCCAGCAGCTCCCAGGGTTCGGTAATGGGGGAGCTGTTTTTT.

This CDR3 reads CASRRDSYNEQFF. For the CDR3, the DNA is TGTGCCAGCAGGCGGGACTCCTACAATGAGCAGTTCTTC. The V gene is TRBV5-4, the J gene TRBJ2-1, with D perhaps matching TRBD2 (6 bases). V gave up 5 bases and J gave up 0 bases, with 6 bases separating them. From germline, CDR1 is SGHNT and CDR2 YYREEE (reference sequence). There are 13 residues in the CDR3.

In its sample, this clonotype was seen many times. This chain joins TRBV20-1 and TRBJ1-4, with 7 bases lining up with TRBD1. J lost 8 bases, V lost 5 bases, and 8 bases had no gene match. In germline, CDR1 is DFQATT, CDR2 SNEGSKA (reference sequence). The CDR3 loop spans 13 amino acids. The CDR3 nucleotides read TGCAGTGCTCACGACAGGGCTGAGGAAAAACTGTTTTTT. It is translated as CSAHDRAEEKLFF.

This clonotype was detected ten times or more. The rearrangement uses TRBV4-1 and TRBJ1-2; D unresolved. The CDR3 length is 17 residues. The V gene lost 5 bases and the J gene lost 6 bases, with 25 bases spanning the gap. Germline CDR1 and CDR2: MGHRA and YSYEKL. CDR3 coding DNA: TGCGCCAGCAGCGGTATCGAGAGGCAGTCCGGTAGAAATGGCTACACCTTC. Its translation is CASSGIERQSGRNGYTF.

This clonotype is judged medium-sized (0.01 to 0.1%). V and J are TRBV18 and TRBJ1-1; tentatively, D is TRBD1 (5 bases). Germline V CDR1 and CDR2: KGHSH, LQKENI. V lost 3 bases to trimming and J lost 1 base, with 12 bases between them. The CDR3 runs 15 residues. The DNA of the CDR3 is TGTGCCAGCTCACCCCCGGGACGGACGAACACTGAAGCTTTCTTT. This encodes CASSPPGRTNTEAFF.

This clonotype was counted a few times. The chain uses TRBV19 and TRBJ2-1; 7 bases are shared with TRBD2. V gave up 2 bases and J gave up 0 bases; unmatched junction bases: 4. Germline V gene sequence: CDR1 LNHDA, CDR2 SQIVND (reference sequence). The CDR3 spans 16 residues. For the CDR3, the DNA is TGTGCCAGTAGTATACGGTGGGAGGGCTCCTACAATGAGCAGTTCTTC. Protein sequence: CASSIRWEGSYNEQFF.

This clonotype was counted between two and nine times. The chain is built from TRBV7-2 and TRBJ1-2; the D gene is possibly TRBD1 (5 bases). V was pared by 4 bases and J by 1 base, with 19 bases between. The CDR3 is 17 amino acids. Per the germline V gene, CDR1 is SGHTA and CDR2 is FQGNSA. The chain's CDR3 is CASSSGHGGTYNYGYTF. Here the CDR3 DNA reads TGTGCCAGCAGCTCGGGCCACGGCGGGACGTATAACTATGGCTACACCTTC.

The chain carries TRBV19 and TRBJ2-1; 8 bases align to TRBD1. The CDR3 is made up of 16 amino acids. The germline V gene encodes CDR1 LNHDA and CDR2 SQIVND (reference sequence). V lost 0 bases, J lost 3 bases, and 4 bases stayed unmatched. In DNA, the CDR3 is TGTGCCAGTAGTATAGATGGGACAGGTCTCTACAATGAGCAGTTCTTC. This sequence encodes CASSIDGTGLYNEQFF.

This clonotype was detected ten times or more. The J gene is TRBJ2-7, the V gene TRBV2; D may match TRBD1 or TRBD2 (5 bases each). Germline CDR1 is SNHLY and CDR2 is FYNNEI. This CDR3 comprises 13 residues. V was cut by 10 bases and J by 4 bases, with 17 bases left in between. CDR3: CAIRRDPSYEQYV. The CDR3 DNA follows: TGTGCCATCCGCAGGGACCCCTCATACGAGCAGTACGTC.

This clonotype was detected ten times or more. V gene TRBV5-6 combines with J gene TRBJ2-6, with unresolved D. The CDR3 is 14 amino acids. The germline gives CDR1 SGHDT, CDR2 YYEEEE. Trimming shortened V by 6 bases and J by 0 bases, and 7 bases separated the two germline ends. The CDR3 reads CASNLYSGANVLTF. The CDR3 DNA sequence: TGTGCCAGCAACCTATACTCTGGGGCCAACGTCCTGACTTTC.

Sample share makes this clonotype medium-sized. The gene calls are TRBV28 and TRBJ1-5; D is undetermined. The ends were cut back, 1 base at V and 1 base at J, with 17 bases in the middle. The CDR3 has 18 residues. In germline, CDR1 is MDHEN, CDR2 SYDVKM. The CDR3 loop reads CASSLSLRTQGSNQPQHF. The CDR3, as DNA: TGTGCCAGCAGTTTATCCCTCCGGACGCAAGGGAGCAATCAGCCCCAGCATTTT. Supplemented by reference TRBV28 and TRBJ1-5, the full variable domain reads DVKVTQSSRYLVKRTGEKVFLECVQDMDHENMFWYRQDPGLGLRLIYFSYDVKMKEKGDIPEGYSVSREKKERFSLILESASTNQTSMYLCASSLSLRTQGSNQPQHFGDGTRLSIL.

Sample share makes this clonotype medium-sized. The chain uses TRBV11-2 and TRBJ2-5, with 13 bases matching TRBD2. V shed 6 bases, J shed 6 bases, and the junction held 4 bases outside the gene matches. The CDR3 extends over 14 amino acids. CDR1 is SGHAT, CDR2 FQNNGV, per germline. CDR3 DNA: TGTGCCAGCAGTGCGGGACTAGCGGGAAAGACCCAGTACTTC. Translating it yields CASSAGLAGKTQYF. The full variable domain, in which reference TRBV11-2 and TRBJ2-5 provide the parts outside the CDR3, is EAGVAQSPRYKIIEKRQSVAFWCNPISGHATLYWYQQILGQGPKLLIQFQNNGVVDDSQLPKDRFSAERLKGVDSTLKIQPAKLEDSAVYLCASSAGLAGKTQYFGPGTRLLVL.

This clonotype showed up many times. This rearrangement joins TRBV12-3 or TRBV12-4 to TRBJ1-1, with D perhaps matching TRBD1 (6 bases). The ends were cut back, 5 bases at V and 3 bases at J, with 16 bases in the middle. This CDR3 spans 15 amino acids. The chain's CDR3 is CASSPHPTGYTEAFF. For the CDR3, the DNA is TGTGCCAGCAGTCCTCACCCTACAGGGTACACTGAAGCTTTCTTT.

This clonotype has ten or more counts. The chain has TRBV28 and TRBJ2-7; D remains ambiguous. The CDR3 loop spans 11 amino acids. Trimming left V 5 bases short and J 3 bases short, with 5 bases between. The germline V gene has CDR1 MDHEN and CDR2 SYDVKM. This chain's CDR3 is CASSPRYEQYF. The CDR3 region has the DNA TGTGCCAGCAGTCCGCGCTACGAGCAGTACTTC.

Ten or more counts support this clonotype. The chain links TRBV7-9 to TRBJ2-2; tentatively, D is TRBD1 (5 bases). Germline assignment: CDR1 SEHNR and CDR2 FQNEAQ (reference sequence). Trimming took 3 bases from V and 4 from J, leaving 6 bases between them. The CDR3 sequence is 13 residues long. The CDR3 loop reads CASSFQGTGELFF. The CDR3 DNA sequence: TGTGCCAGCAGCTTTCAGGGCACCGGGGAGCTGTTTTTT.

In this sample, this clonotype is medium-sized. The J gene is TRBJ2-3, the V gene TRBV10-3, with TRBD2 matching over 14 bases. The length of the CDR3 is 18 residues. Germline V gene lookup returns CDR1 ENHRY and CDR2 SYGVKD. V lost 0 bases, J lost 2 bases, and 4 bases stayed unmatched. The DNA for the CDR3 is TGTGCCATCAGTGAGTCTGAGGGACTAGCGGGGGACACAGATACGCAGTATTTT. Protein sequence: CAISESEGLAGDTDTQYF.

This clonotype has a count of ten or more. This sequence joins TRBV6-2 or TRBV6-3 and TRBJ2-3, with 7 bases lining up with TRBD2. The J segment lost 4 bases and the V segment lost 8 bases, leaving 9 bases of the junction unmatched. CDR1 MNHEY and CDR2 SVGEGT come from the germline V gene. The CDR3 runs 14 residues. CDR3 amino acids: CASGRGSLADTQYF. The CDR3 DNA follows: TGTGCCAGCGGACGCGGGAGCTTGGCAGATACGCAGTATTTT.

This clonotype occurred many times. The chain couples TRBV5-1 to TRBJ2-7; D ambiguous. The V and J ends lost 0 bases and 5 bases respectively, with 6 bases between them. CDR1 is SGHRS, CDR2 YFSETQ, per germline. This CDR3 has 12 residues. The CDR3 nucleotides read TGCGCCAGCAGCTTGGCTGGGGACGAGCAGTACGTC. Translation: CASSLAGDEQYV.

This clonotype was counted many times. The CDR3 DNA sequence: TGTGCCAGCAGCTTAGCGGCAGCATACGAGCAGTACTTC. Its translation is CASSLAAAYEQYF. The V and J genes are TRBV7-2 and TRBJ2-7; D ambiguous. There are 13 residues in the CDR3. Germline CDR1 and CDR2: SGHTA and FQGNSA. V shed 0 bases and J shed 4 bases, with 7 bases lying between them.

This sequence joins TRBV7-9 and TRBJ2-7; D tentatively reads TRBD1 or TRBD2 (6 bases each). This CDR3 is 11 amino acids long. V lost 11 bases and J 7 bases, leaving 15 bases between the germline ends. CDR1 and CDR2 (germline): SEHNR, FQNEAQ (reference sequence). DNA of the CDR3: TGTGCCTGGGACCGGGGGCGGGAGCAGTACTTC. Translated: CAWDRGREQYF.

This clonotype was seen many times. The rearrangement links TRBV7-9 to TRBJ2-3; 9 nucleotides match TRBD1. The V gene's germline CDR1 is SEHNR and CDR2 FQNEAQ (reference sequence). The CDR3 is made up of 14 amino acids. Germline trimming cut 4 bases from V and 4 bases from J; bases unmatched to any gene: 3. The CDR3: CASSWTGESDTQYF. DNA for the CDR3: TGTGCCAGCAGCTGGACAGGGGAGTCAGATACGCAGTATTTT.

The CDR3 DNA is TGTGCCAGCAGCCAAGACCGGGGGGTCACTGAAGCTTTCTTT. Translation: CASSQDRGVTEAFF. This chain uses TRBV3-1 with TRBJ1-1; TRBD1 might be the D (5 bases). V gave up 0 bases and J gave up 4 bases, with 9 bases separating them. Germline CDR1 LGHDT, CDR2 YNNKEL (reference sequence). This CDR3 is 14 amino acids long.

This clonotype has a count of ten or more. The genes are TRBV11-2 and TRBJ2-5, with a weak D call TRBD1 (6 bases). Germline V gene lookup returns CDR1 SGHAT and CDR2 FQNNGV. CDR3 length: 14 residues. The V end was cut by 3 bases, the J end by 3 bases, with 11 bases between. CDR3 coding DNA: TGTGCCAGCAGCTTTCAGACAGGCGAAGAGACCCAGTACTTC. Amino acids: CASSFQTGEETQYF.

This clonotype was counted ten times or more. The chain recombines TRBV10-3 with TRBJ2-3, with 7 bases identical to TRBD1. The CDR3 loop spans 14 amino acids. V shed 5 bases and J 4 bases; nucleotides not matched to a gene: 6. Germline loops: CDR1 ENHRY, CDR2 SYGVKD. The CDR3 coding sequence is TGTGCCATCAGTAAAACAGGGGAGCCAGATACGCAGTATTTT. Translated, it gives CAISKTGEPDTQYF.